What follows are 19 T cell receptor beta chains derived from one specimen sequenced in a study of blood T cell repertoires in COVID-19. Generated by immunoSEQ multiplex PCR, the TCRdb table keeps only in-frame clones and is missing some. The sample comprises fewer than 80,000 clones, 70% to 90% of which are singletons, and roughly 0.94% rests with the top ten. Material for sequencing was peripheral blood. These receptors originate from a man aged 65 to 85 with acute or convalescent COVID-19.

The gene calls are TRBV6-1 and TRBJ1-1; D possibly corresponds to TRBD1 (5 bases). This CDR3 region has 14 residues. Between the trimmed V and J ends, which lost 1 base and 2 bases, there was a span of 8 bases. The germline CDR1 and CDR2 sequences are MNHNS and SASEGT. CDR3 region: CASSEGGTNTEAFF. CDR3 nucleotide sequence: TGTGCCAGCAGTGAAGGGGGCACCAACACTGAAGCTTTCTTT.

This clone was found once. The gene calls are TRBV5-1 and TRBJ2-3; the match to TRBD2 covers 8 bases. Germline V gene data show CDR1 as SGHRS and CDR2 as YFSETQ. The CDR3 is 16 residues long. Trimming removed 4 bases from V and 3 bases from J; junction bases left unmatched: 10. The CDR3 bases are TGCGCCAGCAGCCGCGGTAGCGGGGTCGGGACAGATACGCAGTATTTT. Translation: CASSRGSGVGTDTQYF.

CDR3 protein: CASSLYRQGIDEQYF. CDR3 in DNA: TGTGCCAGCAGTTTATACCGGCAGGGGATCGACGAGCAGTACTTC. This chain joins TRBV28 and TRBJ2-7; D possibly corresponds to TRBD1 (6 bases). Looked up from germline, CDR1 is MDHEN and CDR2 is SYDVKM. The CDR3 covers 15 residues. Trimming removed 1 base at V and 5 bases at J, with 15 bases between. The whole variable domain, remainder taken from reference TRBV28 and TRBJ2-7, is DVKVTQSSRYLVKRTGEKVFLECVQDMDHENMFWYRQDPGLGLRLIYFSYDVKMKEKGDIPEGYSVSREKKERFSLILESASTNQTSMYLCASSLYRQGIDEQYFGPGTRLTVT.

This clone was detected only once. The chain is built from TRBV2 and TRBJ1-5, with TRBD1 matching over 7 bases. Germline values: CDR1 SNHLY, CDR2 FYNNEI. V was pared by 6 bases and J by 3 bases, with 5 bases of the junction left unmatched. The CDR3 runs 14 residues. In DNA form, the CDR3 reads TGTGCCAGCAGGGCCGGGACAGACAATCAGCCCCAGCATTTT. It specifies CASRAGTDNQPQHF.

This chain joins TRBV28 and TRBJ2-7, with D perhaps matching TRBD1 (6 bases). The germline V and J ends were trimmed by 6 bases and 1 base, with 10 bases remaining between them. Germline values: CDR1 MDHEN, CDR2 SYDVKM. This CDR3 has 13 amino acids. The CDR3 loop is CASRTGYSYEQYF. The CDR3 bases are TGTGCCAGCAGGACAGGTTATTCCTACGAGCAGTACTTC.

J is TRBJ1-1 and V is TRBV5-8, with D perhaps matching TRBD1 (6 bases). The CDR3 contains 13 residues. V was pared by 4 bases and J by 1 base, with 8 bases between. Germline CDR1 reads SGHTS; CDR2 reads YDEGEE. DNA for the CDR3: TGTGCCAGCAGCGGGACACCGAACACTGAAGCTTTCTTT. Amino acids: CASSGTPNTEAFF.

The rearrangement joins TRBV7-9 to TRBJ2-3; TRBD1 aligns across 10 bases. Unmatched junction bases numbered 8, after V lost 1 base and J lost 4 bases. CDR3 size: 17 residues. CDR1 SEHNR and CDR2 FQNEAQ come from the germline V gene (reference sequence). Here the CDR3 DNA reads TGTGCCAGCAGCTTAGGGATCGGACAGGGGGGGGCAGATACGCAGTATTTT. Its translation is CASSLGIGQGGADTQYF.

The rearrangement uses TRBV18 and TRBJ1-1; the D gene is possibly TRBD1 (6 bases). V gave up 6 bases and J gave up 5 bases, with 22 bases separating them. CDR3 length: 16 residues. Germline CDR1 reads KGHSH; CDR2 reads LQKENI. The CDR3, as DNA: TGTGCCAGCTCCCCCGGACAGCCTTTAACGAGGACTGAAGCTTTCTTT. Translated: CASSPGQPLTRTEAFF. The full variable domain, its missing parts supplied by reference TRBV18 and TRBJ1-1, is NAGVMQNPRHLVRRRGQEARLRCSPMKGHSHVYWYRQLPEEGLKFMVYLQKENIIDESGMPKERFSAEFPKEGPSILRIQQVVRGDSAAYFCASSPGQPLTRTEAFFGQGTRLTVV.

The chain combines TRBV5-1 with TRBJ1-4, with TRBD1 matching 7 bases. With V trimmed by 4 bases and J by 8 bases, 2 bases remained unmatched. Per germline, CDR1 SGHRS and CDR2 YFSETQ. This CDR3 has 12 residues. The CDR3 sequence: CASSPGQEKLFF. In DNA, the CDR3 is TGCGCCAGCAGCCCGGGACAGGAAAAACTGTTTTTT.

V and J are TRBV20-1 and TRBJ2-7; 8 bases agree with TRBD2. The germline gives CDR1 DFQATT, CDR2 SNEGSKA (reference sequence). The V and J ends lost 8 bases and 5 bases, in that order; junction bases with no gene match: 5. The CDR3 has 11 residues. This CDR3 is CSPGGPDEQYF. The CDR3 DNA reads as TGCAGTCCGGGAGGGCCCGACGAGCAGTACTTC.

This chain connects TRBV2 to TRBJ2-2; TRBD2 matches 13 bases. V lost 2 bases and J lost 3; bases outside the gene matches: 6. The length of the CDR3 is 18 residues. CDR1 is SNHLY, CDR2 FYNNEI, per germline. DNA for the CDR3: TGTGCCAGCAGTGAAAATGGACTAGCGGGAGTCGACACCGGGGAGCTGTTTTTT. Encoded protein: CASSENGLAGVDTGELFF.

This sequence joins TRBV5-1 and TRBJ2-3, with TRBD2 matching over 10 bases. This CDR3 has 17 amino acids. Trimming at V came to 1 base and at J to 2 bases, leaving 7 bases not matched to a gene. CDR1 and CDR2 (germline): SGHRS, YFSETQ. Here the CDR3 DNA reads TGCGCCAGCAGCTTGAGGGGACTAGCGACAGCCACAGATACGCAGTATTTT. This gives the protein CASSLRGLATATDTQYF. Full variable domain (outside the CDR3, taken from reference TRBV5-1 and TRBJ2-3): KAGVTQTPRYLIKTRGQQVTLSCSPISGHRSVSWYQQTPGQGLQFLFEYFSETQRNKGNFPGRFSGRQFSNSRSEMNVSTLELGDSALYLCASSLRGLATATDTQYFGPGTRLTVL.

The chain joins TRBV19 to TRBJ2-7; D might be TRBD1 (9 bases). Germline CDR1 reads LNHDA; CDR2 reads SQIVND (reference sequence). The CDR3 totals 16 residues. V shed 4 bases and J shed 3 bases, with 19 bases lying between them. The CDR3 here is CASSRGGQGLVYEQYF. CDR3 nucleotide sequence: TGTGCCAGTAGTAGGGGGGGACAGGGACTAGTCTACGAGCAGTACTTC.

In this sample, this clone turned up once. This chain joins TRBV18 and TRBJ1-4; D not certain. Germline CDR1 KGHSH, CDR2 LQKENI. With 3 bases removed from V and 0 bases from J, the gap between germline ends came to 5 bases. The CDR3 sequence is 14 residues long. This CDR3 is CASSPGATNEKLFF. The CDR3 nucleotides are TGTGCCAGCTCACCCGGGGCAACTAATGAAAAACTGTTTTTT.

The gene calls are TRBV11-2 and TRBJ2-3; the match to TRBD2 covers 10 bases. Per germline, CDR1 SGHAT and CDR2 FQNNGV. CDR3 length: 16 residues. The trim removed 3 bases at V and 2 bases at J, leaving 5 bases unmatched. Written as DNA, the CDR3 is TGTGCCAGCAGCTTGCTAGCGGGGGCCCCCACAGATACGCAGTATTTT. It is translated as CASSLLAGAPTDTQYF.

The CDR3 nucleotides are TGCGCCAGCAGCTTGGGGCAGGCAGGTCCGGGCTACACCTTC. Translated: CASSLGQAGPGYTF. The chain has TRBV5-1 and TRBJ1-2, with D unclear. The V gene lost 0 bases and the J gene lost 8 bases, with 14 bases spanning the gap. This CDR3 spans 14 amino acids. Germline V gene lookup returns CDR1 SGHRS and CDR2 YFSETQ.

The CDR3 sequence: CSVSTEGNTIYF. The DNA for the CDR3 is TGCAGCGTATCGACAGAGGGAAACACCATATATTTT. This rearrangement joins TRBV29-1 to TRBJ1-3; D perhaps matches TRBD1 (5 bases). Trimming stripped 6 bases from V and 4 bases from J, with 10 bases between. The CDR3 length is 12 residues. Germline CDR1 and CDR2: SQVTM and ANQGSEA.

The chain uses TRBV7-3 and TRBJ1-5; maybe TRBD1 (6 bases). From germline, CDR1 is SGHTA and CDR2 FQGTGA. The CDR3 totals 15 residues. V dropped 5 bases and J dropped 6 bases, with 17 bases sitting between them. The CDR3 coding sequence is TGTGCCAGCAGCGCGCTCCCAGGGGCGGGTCAGCCCCAGCATTTT. Translating it yields CASSALPGAGQPQHF.

The chain uses TRBV9 and TRBJ2-2; TRBD2 matches 10 bases. CDR1 SGDLS and CDR2 YYNGEE come from the germline V gene. This CDR3 is 18 amino acids long. The trim removed 0 bases at V and 6 bases at J, leaving 11 bases unmatched. The CDR3 reads CASSVGPRLAGGSGELFF. Written as DNA, the CDR3 is TGTGCCAGCAGCGTAGGCCCCCGACTAGCGGGTGGGTCCGGGGAGCTGTTTTTT.